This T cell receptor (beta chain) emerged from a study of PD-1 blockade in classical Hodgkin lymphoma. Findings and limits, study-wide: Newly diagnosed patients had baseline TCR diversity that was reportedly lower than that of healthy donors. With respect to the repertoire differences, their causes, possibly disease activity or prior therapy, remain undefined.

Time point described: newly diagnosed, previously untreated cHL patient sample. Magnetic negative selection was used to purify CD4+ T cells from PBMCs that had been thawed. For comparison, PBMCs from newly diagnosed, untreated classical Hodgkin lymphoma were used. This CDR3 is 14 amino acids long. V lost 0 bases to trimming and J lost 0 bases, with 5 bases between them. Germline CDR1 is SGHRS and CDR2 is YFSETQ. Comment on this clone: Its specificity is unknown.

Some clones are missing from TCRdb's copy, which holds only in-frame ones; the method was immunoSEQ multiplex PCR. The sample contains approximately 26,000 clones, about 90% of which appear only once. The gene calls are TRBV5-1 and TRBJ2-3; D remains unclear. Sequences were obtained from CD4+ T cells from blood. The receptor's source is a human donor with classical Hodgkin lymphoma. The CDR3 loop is CASSLGPSTDTQYF. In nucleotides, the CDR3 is TGCGCCAGCAGCTTGGGTCCAAGCACAGATACGCAGTATTTT.